This entry lists 19 T cell receptor beta chains sequenced from one sample in a study of blood T cells in healthy people across ages (dated by TCRdb to the mid-2010s). Receptors were amplified or captured by 5' RACE. The sample was run on an Illumina HiSeq 2500. The second PCR ran for roughly 7 to 11 cycles and used a J-beta primer mix along with a sample-barcoded 5' primer. The raw public reads went through TCRdb reprocessing: fastp at Q25, MiXCR clone calling, in-frame beta chains kept. Under each unique CDR3 protein, matching rows form one entry showing the most common genes and DNA. The sample data list around 1,500,000 distinct CDR3 sequences, and 25% to 30% of these were observed just once. Less than 9.5% of the sample belongs to the ten largest clones. The sequenced material came from blood. These receptors were taken from a woman aged 25 to 39 in good health.

The chain carries TRBV7-2 and TRBJ2-7, with TRBD2 matching 10 bases. The CDR3 runs to 16 residues. The V and J ends lost 5 bases and 3 bases, in that order; junction bases with no gene match: 10. The V gene's germline CDR1 is SGHTA and CDR2 FQGNSA. The CDR3 DNA is TGTGCCAGCAGCCCCATTGGGACTAGCGCTAACTACGAGCAGTACTTC. Amino acid sequence: CASSPIGTSANYEQYF.

This clonotype was seen more than once but under ten times. V gene TRBV14 combines with J gene TRBJ2-1; 10 bases line up with TRBD2. Per germline, CDR1 SGHDN and CDR2 FVKESK. Losses at the gene ends were 2 bases for V and 6 bases for J; bases not matched to a gene: 4. This CDR3 is 15 amino acids long. The CDR3 DNA sequence: TGTGCCAGCAGCCAAAGACTAGCGGGCCGCAATGAGCAGTTCTTC. Protein product: CASSQRLAGRNEQFF.

This clonotype came up a few times. This chain joins TRBV9 and TRBJ2-3; 7 bases map to TRBD1. Per germline, CDR1 SGDLS and CDR2 YYNGEE. The CDR3 is 14 residues long. Trimming removed 4 bases from V and 4 bases from J; junction bases left unmatched: 6. The CDR3 loop reads CASSQRTGPDTQYF. CDR3 nucleotide sequence: TGTGCCAGCAGCCAGAGGACAGGACCAGATACGCAGTATTTT.

This clonotype was found many times. The V and J genes are TRBV7-2 and TRBJ2-1; no firm D call. Between the trimmed V and J ends, which lost 3 bases and 8 bases, there was a span of 5 bases. CDR1 and CDR2 from the germline V gene are SGHTA and FQGNSA. The CDR3 covers 11 residues. The CDR3 reads CASSFLDEQFF. The DNA of the CDR3 is TGTGCCAGCAGCTTCCTGGATGAGCAGTTCTTC. The variable domain in full, completed from reference TRBV7-2 and TRBJ2-1, reads GAGVSQSPSNKVTEKGKDVELRCDPISGHTALYWYRQSLGQGLEFLIYFQGNSAPDKSGLPSDRFSAERTGGSVSTLTIQRTQQEDSAVYLCASSFLDEQFFGPGTRLTVL.

The rearrangement uses TRBV5-1 and TRBJ2-3; perhaps D is TRBD1 or TRBD2 (5 bases each). The V end lost 4 bases, the J end lost 3 bases, and 9 bases lay between the germline ends. Per the germline V gene, CDR1 is SGHRS and CDR2 is YFSETQ. This CDR3 has 13 amino acids. The CDR3 is CASSGTQTDTQYF. CDR3 DNA: TGCGCCAGCAGCGGGACCCAGACAGATACGCAGTATTTT.

V is TRBV29-1 and J is TRBJ1-5; TRBD1 matches 7 bases. The CDR3 totals 16 residues. Germline trimming cut 7 bases from V and 5 bases from J; bases unmatched to any gene: 17. The germline CDR1 and CDR2 sequences are SQVTM and ANQGSEA. The CDR3 nucleotides read TGCAGCGCGAACTCACCCGGGACAGTCTTCTATCAGCCCCAGCATTTT. This codes for CSANSPGTVFYQPQHF.

This CDR3 reads CATSTTGRDTEAFF. CDR3 DNA sequence: TGTGCCACCAGCACGACAGGGAGAGACACTGAAGCTTTCTTT. The J gene is TRBJ1-1, the V gene TRBV15, with 7 bases lining up with TRBD1. Germline V lookup: CDR1 LNHNV, CDR2 YYDKDF (reference sequence). CDR3 length: 14 residues. The junction had 5 bases not matched to a gene; V was cut back by 4 bases and J by 3 bases.

Only a few counts were recorded for this clonotype. The V and J genes are TRBV2 and TRBJ2-1, with TRBD2 as a possible D gene (6 bases). CDR1 SNHLY and CDR2 FYNNEI come from the germline V gene. This CDR3 comprises 12 residues. V was cut by 7 bases and J by 9 bases, with 13 bases left in between. The CDR3 DNA sequence: TGTGCCAGCATCCCCCAGGGAGGTGAGCAGTTCTTC. Its protein is CASIPQGGEQFF.

This clonotype appeared a single time. DNA of the CDR3: TGCAGCCTGGAGAGACTGACGGGCGAGCAGCAGTACTTC. Its translation: CSLERLTGEQQYF. The gene calls are TRBV29-1 and TRBJ2-5, with D unclear. Between the trimmed V and J ends, which lost 8 bases and 11 bases, there was a span of 24 bases. The CDR3 is 13 residues long. Germline-derived CDR1 and CDR2 are SQVTM and ANQGSEA.

A remark on this clonotype: Sequence at one end of the junction differs from germline and may be a read error. The gene calls are TRBV5-1 and TRBJ2-5, with D tentatively TRBD2 (6 bases). The CDR3 covers 14 residues. CDR1 is SGHRS, CDR2 YFSETQ, per germline. The CDR3 coding sequence is TGTGCCAGCAGCTTGGGAGGTATCAAAGAGACCCAGTACTTC. It specifies CASSLGGIKETQYF.

This clonotype was recorded only once. This chain joins TRBV7-9 and TRBJ2-7; the D gene is possibly TRBD2 (5 bases). Germline V CDR1 and CDR2: SEHNR, FQNEAQ (reference sequence). The CDR3 contains 16 residues. Trimming shortened V by 5 bases and J by 2 bases, and 19 bases separated the two germline ends. The DNA for the CDR3 is TGTGCCAGCAGCCCAGCCGCCAGCGGACGAGCCTACGAGCAGTACTTC. Its protein is CASSPAASGRAYEQYF.

A remark on this clonotype: A much larger clone is a single base away; this may be a read error. The chain employs TRBV6-5 and TRBJ2-1; the D gene is possibly TRBD1 (5 bases). The CDR3 has 12 amino acids. Germline V CDR1 and CDR2: MNHEY, SVGAGI. Here the CDR3 reads CAGRQGDNEQFF. The CDR3, as DNA: TGTGCCGGCAGGCAGGGTGACAATGAGCAGTTCTTC.

This clonotype was seen at least ten times. The gene calls are TRBV20-1 and TRBJ2-7; TRBD1 might be the D (5 bases). Germline V gene lookup returns CDR1 DFQATT and CDR2 SNEGSKA (reference sequence). V lost 1 base, J lost 5 bases, and 18 bases lay in between. The CDR3 loop spans 15 amino acids. Here the CDR3 DNA reads TGCAGTGCTAGAGTGCTGTTACCAGGGAAACACGAGCAGTACTTC. Protein product: CSARVLLPGKHEQYF.

The J gene is TRBJ2-1, the V gene TRBV2; TRBD1 or TRBD2 may be the D gene (6 bases each). The germline V gene has CDR1 SNHLY and CDR2 FYNNEI. The CDR3 contains 12 residues. V lost 4 bases and J lost 9, with 10 bases in between. CDR3 coding DNA: TGTGCCAGCAGTGGGGGGGCACGTGAGCAGTTCTTC. Translated, it gives CASSGGAREQFF.

The V gene is TRBV7-6, the J gene TRBJ2-1; D may be TRBD1 (5 bases). The DNA end favors TRBJ2-7, so the J call may be wrong. This CDR3 is built from 14 residues. Germline loops: CDR1 SGHVS, CDR2 FNYEAQ. The CDR3 nucleotides are TGTGCCAGCAGCTTATGGGGCACTACCTACGAGCAGTACTTC. It yields the protein CASSLWGTTYEQYF.

The chain has TRBV6-1 and TRBJ2-7, with D perhaps TRBD1 (5 bases). The length of the CDR3 is 13 residues. Per germline, CDR1 MNHNS and CDR2 SASEGT. V lost 4 bases and J 7 bases, leaving 14 bases between the germline ends. This chain's CDR3 is CASSVGLSDEQYF. The CDR3 coding sequence is TGTGCCAGCAGTGTGGGGCTCTCGGATGAGCAGTACTTC.

This clonotype was observed many times. This chain joins TRBV7-2 and TRBJ2-5; TRBD2 matches at 8 bases. Per germline, CDR1 SGHTA and CDR2 FQGNSA. J was trimmed by 1 base and V by 5 bases; bases with no gene match: 9. This CDR3 is built from 16 residues. CDR3 DNA: TGTGCCAGCAGCCTAACTAGCGGAGGGGCCCAAGAGACCCAGTACTTC. It codes for CASSLTSGGAQETQYF.

The table lists this clonotype with a few counts. The rearrangement links TRBV3-1 to TRBJ2-7, with D possibly being TRBD1 (6 bases). Between the trimmed V and J ends, which lost 2 bases and 6 bases, there was a span of 14 bases. The CDR3 runs 14 residues. CDR1 is LGHDT, CDR2 YNNKEL, per germline (reference sequence). This CDR3 is CASSQRRGHSEQYF. In nucleotides, the CDR3 is TGTGCCAGCAGCCAAAGACGGGGACACAGCGAGCAGTACTTC.

This clonotype was observed many times. This chain uses TRBV12-3 or TRBV12-4 with TRBJ1-2; maybe TRBD1 (5 bases). The CDR3 loop spans 13 amino acids. V lost 1 base, J lost 4 bases, and 7 bases lay in between. The CDR3 region has the DNA TGTGCCAGCAGTTTAGTCAGGGTCTATGGCTACACCTTC. Its translation is CASSLVRVYGYTF.